The 30 T cell receptor beta chains given below trace back to one sample, sequenced in a study of blood T cell repertoires in COVID-19. Here immunoSEQ multiplex PCR was the method, and the copy in TCRdb shows in-frame clones only, minus some. The sample carries over 100,000 clones, more than 80% recorded once. Sequenced material: peripheral blood. Receptors were obtained from a human donor in a cohort sampled during active COVID-19.

The chain uses TRBV5-1 and TRBJ2-7; D may be TRBD2 (5 bases). CDR1 and CDR2 from the germline V gene are SGHRS and YFSETQ. Trimming removed 1 base from V and 6 bases from J, with 11 bases in between. CDR3 length equals 13 residues. The CDR3 DNA sequence: TGCGCCAGCAGCTTGCGGGGAGCTGCCGAGCAGTACTTC. It is translated as CASSLRGAAEQYF.

This chain connects TRBV9 to TRBJ1-1; unclear D gene. The length of the CDR3 is 14 residues. CDR1 is SGDLS, CDR2 YYNGEE, per germline. The V end lost 4 bases, the J end lost 3 bases, and 13 bases lay between the germline ends. Here the CDR3 reads CASSPTAHYTEAFF. The CDR3 DNA reads TGTGCCAGCAGCCCCACCGCCCACTACACTGAAGCTTTCTTT.

The J gene is TRBJ1-2, the V gene TRBV10-3; 8 nucleotides match TRBD1. V was pared by 6 bases and J by 6 bases, with 6 bases of the junction left unmatched. This CDR3 has 13 residues. In germline, CDR1 is ENHRY, CDR2 SYGVKD. CDR3 in DNA: TGTGCCATCAGGGGGACAGGTGTTGATGGCTACACCTTC. As protein: CAIRGTGVDGYTF.

V and J are TRBV24-1 and TRBJ2-3; D might be TRBD2 (6 bases). This CDR3 is 16 amino acids long. Looked up from germline, CDR1 is KGHDR and CDR2 is SFDVKD. The V gene lost 1 base and the J gene lost 4 bases, with 14 bases spanning the gap. CDR3: CATSDFGGLFPDTQYF. CDR3 sequence (DNA): TGTGCCACCAGTGATTTTGGAGGGTTGTTCCCAGATACGCAGTATTTT.

V is TRBV2 and J is TRBJ1-2; TRBD1 is a possible D gene (6 bases). Trimming took off 5 bases at V and 10 bases at J, with 17 bases between the two ends. Per germline, CDR1 SNHLY and CDR2 FYNNEI. This CDR3 spans 13 amino acids. CDR3 sequence (DNA): TGTGCCAGCAGTACCGGACAGACTTCTCCCTACACCTTC. It codes for CASSTGQTSPYTF.

J is TRBJ1-2 and V is TRBV6-5, with TRBD1 matching 7 bases. CDR1 MNHEY and CDR2 SVGAGI come from the germline V gene. The ends lost 0 bases at V and 7 bases at J; junction bases unmatched: 8. The CDR3 is made up of 15 amino acids. The CDR3 region has the DNA TGTGCCAGCAGTTACTCTCCGGGACAGTTTTTTGGCTACACCTTC. As protein: CASSYSPGQFFGYTF.

The chain links TRBV5-5 to TRBJ2-7; D is unresolved. CDR1 is SGHKS and CDR2 is YYEKEE in the germline V gene (reference sequence). This CDR3 has 15 residues. Trimming left V 0 bases short and J 5 bases short, with 15 bases between. CDR3 DNA: TGTGCCAGCAGCTTGGAGTTGAGGCTCGTGAACGAGCAGTACTTC. Translated, it gives CASSLELRLVNEQYF.

J is TRBJ2-7 and V is TRBV27, with a weak D call TRBD2 (6 bases). Germline V gene lookup returns CDR1 MNHEY and CDR2 SMNVEV (reference sequence). Trimming pared 9 bases from V and 5 bases from J, leaving 11 bases between. CDR3 length equals 11 residues. Written as DNA, the CDR3 is TGTGCCAGTGGGGGGTCTAACGAGCAGTACTTC. Encoded protein: CASGGSNEQYF.

The chain joins TRBV4-2 to TRBJ1-1; 7 bases fit TRBD1. V was clipped by 3 bases and J by 2 bases; unmatched bases: 6. The CDR3 totals 15 residues. Germline CDR1 reads LGHNA; CDR2 reads YNFKEQ. CDR3 protein: CASSQMGQTNTEAFF. The CDR3 DNA reads as TGTGCCAGCAGCCAGATGGGACAGACCAACACTGAAGCTTTCTTT.

Only one count was recorded for this clone. V usage is TRBV28 and J usage is TRBJ2-1, with a weak D call TRBD2 (6 bases). CDR1 and CDR2 (germline): MDHEN, SYDVKM. The V and J ends lost 5 bases and 8 bases respectively, with 19 bases between them. This CDR3 has 15 residues. The CDR3: CASSPPGLNVHEQFF. The CDR3 nucleotides read TGTGCCAGCAGTCCGCCCGGACTAAACGTCCATGAGCAGTTCTTC.

The J gene is TRBJ2-7, the V gene TRBV5-1, with 7 positions matching TRBD1. This CDR3 has 15 residues. Germline V gene sequence: CDR1 SGHRS, CDR2 YFSETQ. V shed 3 bases, J shed 1 base, and the junction held 7 bases outside the gene matches. The chain's CDR3 is CASSSRQGVSYEQYF. The CDR3, as DNA: TGCGCCAGCAGCTCGCGACAGGGAGTTTCCTACGAGCAGTACTTC. Complete variable domain (other parts from reference TRBV5-1 and TRBJ2-7): KAGVTQTPRYLIKTRGQQVTLSCSPISGHRSVSWYQQTPGQGLQFLFEYFSETQRNKGNFPGRFSGRQFSNSRSEMNVSTLELGDSALYLCASSSRQGVSYEQYFGPGTRLTVT.

The chain uses TRBV3-1 (or the pseudogene TRBV3-2) and TRBJ2-7, with 7 bases identical to TRBD1. After removal of 5 bases from V and 9 bases from J, the junction contained 13 bases not matched to a gene. Germline V gene sequence: CDR1 LGHDT, CDR2 YNNKEL (reference sequence). The length of the CDR3 is 14 residues. The CDR3: CASSLTGAAAWQYF. The CDR3 DNA sequence: TGTGCCAGCAGCTTAACAGGGGCCGCCGCATGGCAGTACTTC.

The rearrangement links TRBV12-3 or TRBV12-4 to TRBJ2-4, with D uncertain. The CDR3 has 13 residues. Deletions cut 3 bases from V and 6 bases from J, with 9 bases between. This CDR3 is CASSLAGLNIQYF. The CDR3 DNA reads as TGTGCCAGCAGTTTGGCTGGTCTAAACATTCAGTACTTC.

V and J are TRBV9 and TRBJ2-1, with D perhaps matching TRBD1 (6 bases). The CDR3 totals 19 residues. Germline CDR1 and CDR2: SGDLS and YYNGEE. Trimming pared 0 bases from V and 7 bases from J, leaving 26 bases between. The CDR3 protein is CASSVDNLTGTPSINEQFF. CDR3 nucleotide sequence: TGTGCCAGCAGCGTAGATAACTTGACCGGGACACCATCTATTAATGAGCAGTTCTTC. Full variable domain (remainder filled in from reference TRBV9 and TRBJ2-1): DSGVTQTPKHLITATGQRVTLRCSPRSGDLSVYWYQQSLDQGLQFLIQYYNGEERAKGNILERFSAQQFPDLHSELNLSSLELGDSALYFCASSVDNLTGTPSINEQFFGPGTRLTVL.

A single count supports this clone. J is TRBJ1-4 and V is TRBV4-1; no clear D gene. Between the trimmed V and J ends, which lost 2 bases and 8 bases, there was a span of 15 bases. CDR1 and CDR2 from the germline V gene are MGHRA and YSYEKL. The CDR3 spans 15 residues. As DNA, the CDR3 is TGCGCCAGCAGCCAAAACCCTCGGGTCGGGGAAAAACTGTTTTTT. Translating it yields CASSQNPRVGEKLFF.

The chain joins TRBV4-1 to TRBJ2-1, with 8 bases lining up with TRBD2. Germline lookup yields CDR1 MGHRA and CDR2 YSYEKL. The junction had 4 bases not matched to a gene; V was cut back by 4 bases and J by 5 bases. CDR3 length: 14 residues. CDR3 loop: CASSLGLADNEQFF. The CDR3 nucleotides read TGCGCCAGCAGCCTTGGACTAGCCGACAATGAGCAGTTCTTC.

The V gene is TRBV4-1, the J gene TRBJ2-3, with 14 nucleotides matching TRBD2. CDR1 and CDR2 (germline): MGHRA, YSYEKL. With 3 bases clipped from V and 2 bases from J, the junction kept 4 bases outside the gene matches. This CDR3 contains 17 residues. CDR3 residues: CASSQMGLAGVTDTQYF. DNA for the CDR3: TGCGCCAGCAGCCAGATGGGACTAGCGGGAGTCACAGATACGCAGTATTTT.

The CDR3 region has the DNA TGTGCCAGCAGCCAAGGTAACGTAGCTAACTATGGCTACACCTTC. It is translated as CASSQGNVANYGYTF. V usage is TRBV4-2 and J usage is TRBJ1-2; D not certain. The CDR3 runs 15 residues. Germline V gene data show CDR1 as LGHNA and CDR2 as YNFKEQ. The ends were cut back, 1 base at V and 0 bases at J, with 9 bases in the middle.

On this clone: At one end, the junction sequence differs from germline, possibly due to a read error. This sample also contains other DNA sequences that code for the same CDR3. The CDR3 loop is CATGDSMNYGYTF. CDR3 bases: TGTGCCACGGGGGACAGCATGAACTATGGCTATACCTTC. The chain is built from TRBV28 and TRBJ1-2; 7 bases are shared with TRBD1. Germline values: CDR1 MDHEN, CDR2 SYDVKM. The CDR3 contains 13 residues.

The chain recombines TRBV28 with TRBJ2-2, with 11 positions matching TRBD1. Germline lookup yields CDR1 MDHEN and CDR2 SYDVKM. The CDR3 covers 16 residues. V was pared by 2 bases and J by 5 bases, with 4 bases of the junction left unmatched. For the CDR3, the DNA is TGTGCCAGCAGTTTAACGGACAGGGGGCCAACCGGGGAGCTGTTTTTT. It encodes CASSLTDRGPTGELFF.

This chain uses TRBV7-2 with TRBJ1-5, with D perhaps matching TRBD1 (6 bases). In germline, CDR1 is SGHTA, CDR2 FQGNSA. The CDR3 is 12 amino acids. Trimming shortened V by 5 bases and J by 7 bases, and 9 bases separated the two germline ends. CDR3 amino acids: CASSPQGQPQHF. Written as DNA, the CDR3 is TGTGCCAGCAGCCCCCAGGGGCAGCCCCAGCATTTT.

The chain combines TRBV5-1 with TRBJ2-5, with D perhaps matching TRBD2 (7 bases). Germline-derived CDR1 and CDR2 are SGHRS and YFSETQ. Trimming left V 6 bases short and J 4 bases short, with 19 bases between. This CDR3 comprises 15 residues. CDR3 loop: CASTHAGAGAETQYF. CDR3 bases: TGCGCCAGCACCCACGCTGGTGCGGGGGCAGAGACCCAGTACTTC.

The chain carries TRBV18 and TRBJ2-1, with 11 nucleotides matching TRBD1. V shed 1 base, J shed 6 bases, and the junction held 8 bases outside the gene matches. Germline V gives CDR1 KGHSH, CDR2 LQKENI. CDR3 size: 17 residues. Here the CDR3 reads CASSPQTGTGGANEQFF. CDR3 coding DNA: TGTGCCAGCTCACCACAGACCGGGACAGGGGGGGCCAATGAGCAGTTCTTC.

The genes are TRBV27 and TRBJ1-1, with D perhaps TRBD1 (5 bases). V was cut by 6 bases and J by 10 bases, with 15 bases left in between. This CDR3 contains 12 residues. Per germline, CDR1 MNHEY and CDR2 SMNVEV (reference sequence). The DNA of the CDR3 is TGTGCCAGCAGCCACCAGGCAGGGCGAGCTTTCTTT. This codes for CASSHQAGRAFF.

This clone was seen more than once but under ten times. The chain links TRBV5-5 to TRBJ2-2; possible D gene TRBD1, 6 bases. V was pared by 2 bases and J by 2 bases, with 10 bases between. The CDR3 spans 15 residues. CDR1 is SGHKS and CDR2 is YYEKEE in the germline V gene (reference sequence). CDR3 sequence: CASSFLQGNTGELFF. The CDR3 DNA sequence: TGTGCCAGCAGCTTCTTACAGGGAAACACCGGGGAGCTGTTTTTT.

This clone was seen a handful of times. The chain employs TRBV11-2 and TRBJ1-5; 7 bases are a match to TRBD1. This CDR3 is 16 amino acids long. The V segment lost 3 bases and the J segment 1 base; nucleotides outside the gene matches: 6. Germline CDR1 SGHAT, CDR2 FQNNGV. The CDR3 nucleotides read TGTGCCAGCAGCTTCGGATCAGGGGGAAGCAATCAGCCCCAGCATTTT. Encoded protein: CASSFGSGGSNQPQHF.

The rearrangement joins TRBV11-3 to TRBJ2-7; tentative D call: TRBD1 (5 bases). From germline, CDR1 is SGHNT and CDR2 YENEEA. CDR3 length: 14 amino acids. V lost 2 bases and J lost 6, with 14 bases in between. CDR3 nucleotides: TGTGCCAGCAGCTTAACCGGACAAAAAGGCGAGCAGTACTTC. Its protein product is CASSLTGQKGEQYF.

The chain is built from TRBV7-9 and TRBJ2-1; possibly TRBD2 for D (6 bases). V was trimmed by 5 bases and J by 10 bases, leaving 15 bases between them. The germline V gene encodes CDR1 SEHNR and CDR2 FQNEAQ (reference sequence). The length of the CDR3 is 13 residues. CDR3 region: CASSTPHLAEQFF. The CDR3 nucleotides read TGTGCCAGCAGCACCCCCCACCTAGCGGAGCAGTTCTTC.

The chain joins TRBV7-2 to TRBJ2-1, with 9 bases that match TRBD2. The CDR3 consists of 16 residues. Germline V lookup: CDR1 SGHTA, CDR2 FQGNSA. V shed 3 bases and J 6 bases; nucleotides not matched to a gene: 9. In DNA form, the CDR3 reads TGTGCCAGCAGCTTCCGCGGGAGGGAGCGTCGCAATGAGCAGTTCTTC. It codes for CASSFRGRERRNEQFF.

This chain joins TRBV5-1 and TRBJ1-2, with D perhaps TRBD1 (5 bases). This CDR3 comprises 16 residues. V lost 2 bases, J lost 1 base, and 15 bases lay in between. Per the germline V gene, CDR1 is SGHRS and CDR2 is YFSETQ. The CDR3 DNA reads TGCGCCAGCAGCTTTCGGCAAGAGCAGGGTAACTATGGCTACACCTTC. It translates to CASSFRQEQGNYGYTF.